A single sample is the source of the 28 T cell receptor beta chains below, sequenced in a study of identical twins. From the 5' RACE reads, TCRdb called clonotypes with MiXCR, one entry per CDR3 protein. The data show some 190,000 distinct CDR3 sequences, with 15% to 20% seen just once and 35% to 45% held by the top ten. In addition, the sample was reused for a study of T cells expressing NK-cell markers.

Sequenced sample: CD8+ T cells sorted from blood. The receptors were gathered from a woman younger than 30 in good health.

This clonotype turned up a few times. The chain carries TRBV20-1 and TRBJ1-2, with D perhaps TRBD1 (6 bases). Trimming removed 2 bases from V and 7 bases from J, with 17 bases in between. The CDR3 has 14 amino acids. CDR1 is DFQATT and CDR2 is SNEGSKA in the germline V gene (reference sequence). The CDR3 is CSARYEGDPTGYTF. The CDR3 DNA reads as TGCAGTGCTAGATATGAGGGGGATCCGACTGGCTACACCTTC.

This clonotype occurred a few times. The chain combines TRBV6-1 with TRBJ2-7; D is possibly TRBD1 (6 bases). Germline loops: CDR1 MNHNS, CDR2 SASEGT. This CDR3 region has 12 residues. The germline V and J ends were trimmed by 1 base and 8 bases, with 9 bases remaining between them. The CDR3 spells CASSEVQGKQYF. The CDR3 nucleotides read TGTGCCAGCAGTGAAGTACAGGGAAAGCAGTACTTC.

The V gene is TRBV6-5, the J gene TRBJ1-2; D uncertain. V shed 2 bases and J shed 4 bases, with 5 bases lying between them. CDR3 length equals 12 residues. Germline CDR1 reads MNHEY; CDR2 reads SVGAGI. CDR3: CASSYTGYGYTF. The CDR3 region has the DNA TGTGCCAGCAGTTACACCGGCTATGGCTACACCTTC.

At least ten counts were recorded for this clonotype. This chain links TRBV12-3 or TRBV12-4 with TRBJ2-3; D is perhaps TRBD1 (5 bases). The germline V and J ends were trimmed by 10 bases and 8 bases, with 13 bases remaining between them. The CDR3 runs to 11 residues. This chain's CDR3 is CATRRGITQYF. CDR3 nucleotides: TGTGCCACTCGAAGGGGTATTACGCAGTATTTT.

A few counts support this clonotype. The rearrangement uses TRBV15 and TRBJ2-7; 12 bases agree with TRBD2. There are 17 residues in the CDR3. Germline V CDR1 and CDR2: LNHNV, YYDKDF (reference sequence). With V trimmed by 0 bases and J by 2 bases, 5 bases remained unmatched. The CDR3 nucleotides read TGTGCCACCAGCAGAGAACACCTAGCGGGAGGGCCCTACGAGCAGTACTTC. Translated: CATSREHLAGGPYEQYF. The whole variable domain, filled in from reference TRBV15 and TRBJ2-7, reads DAMVIQNPRYQVTQFGKPVTLSCSQTLNHNVMYWYQQKSSQAPKLLFHYYDKDFNNEADTPDNFQSRRPNTSFCFLDIRSPGLGDTAMYLCATSREHLAGGPYEQYFGPGTRLTVT.

This clonotype was counted many times. The chain uses TRBV12-3 or TRBV12-4 and TRBJ2-7; D is unresolved. CDR3 length: 11 residues. V gave up 7 bases and J gave up 3 bases, with 7 bases separating them. The CDR3 here is CASTASYEQYF. Written as DNA, the CDR3 is TGTGCCAGCACTGCCAGCTACGAGCAGTACTTC.

The V and J genes are TRBV7-2 and TRBJ2-7; D uncertain. CDR1 and CDR2 (germline): SGHTA, FQGNSA. The CDR3 runs to 13 residues. V was trimmed by 3 bases and J by 2 bases, leaving 8 bases between them. For the CDR3, the DNA is TGTGCCAGCAGCTTGACCCGAGCCTACGAGCAGTACTTC. As protein: CASSLTRAYEQYF.

The rearrangement uses TRBV12-3 or TRBV12-4 and TRBJ2-3, with no clear D. Trimming took 8 bases from V and 2 from J, leaving 11 bases between them. CDR3 length: 13 residues. CDR3 nucleotide sequence: TGTGCCAGCCACGCGGAGTACACAGATACGCAGTATTTT. Translating gives CASHAEYTDTQYF.

The chain links TRBV7-9 to TRBJ2-3; 9 nucleotides agree with TRBD2. The V gene end was trimmed by 5 bases and the J gene end by 5 bases; junction bases not matched to a gene: 14. The CDR3 totals 17 residues. CDR1 SEHNR and CDR2 FQNEAQ come from the germline V gene (reference sequence). The DNA for the CDR3 is TGTGCCAGCAGCCCCCCGAGGAGCGGGGGGATAGGAGATACGCAGTATTTT. Amino acid sequence: CASSPPRSGGIGDTQYF.

CDR3 protein: CASSLDLREDYNEQFF. In DNA, the CDR3 is TGCGCCAGCAGCTTGGATCTGCGGGAGGACTACAATGAGCAGTTCTTC. The chain couples TRBV5-1 to TRBJ2-1; 8 nucleotides agree with TRBD2. The germline CDR1 and CDR2 sequences are SGHRS and YFSETQ. V lost 0 bases to trimming and J lost 3 bases; unmatched junction nucleotides: 5. The CDR3 length is 16 residues.

V and J are TRBV2 and TRBJ2-3, with D hard to call. The ends were cut back, 3 bases at V and 2 bases at J, with 6 bases in the middle. Germline lookup yields CDR1 SNHLY and CDR2 FYNNEI. The CDR3 is 13 amino acids. The CDR3 region is CASSDSYTDTQYF. Written as DNA, the CDR3 is TGTGCCAGCAGTGACTCTTACACAGATACGCAGTATTTT.

This clonotype has only a few counts. The V and J genes are TRBV5-1 and TRBJ1-1; D perhaps matches TRBD1 (6 bases). CDR3 length: 12 amino acids. Germline lookup yields CDR1 SGHRS and CDR2 YFSETQ. V was cut by 3 bases and J by 11 bases, with 14 bases left in between. The CDR3 region has the DNA TGCGCCAGCAGCTCTTTCAGGGGTGAGGCTTTCTTT. This gives the protein CASSSFRGEAFF.

The CDR3 spells CAISDPLTPLTGELFF. The CDR3 DNA reads TGTGCCATCAGTGATCCGTTGACTCCCCTTACCGGGGAGCTGTTTTTT. V usage is TRBV10-3 and J usage is TRBJ2-2; no firm D call. In germline, CDR1 is ENHRY, CDR2 SYGVKD. The CDR3 sequence is 16 residues long. With 3 bases removed from V and 5 bases from J, the gap between germline ends came to 16 bases.

This clonotype has more than one count but fewer than ten. For the CDR3, the DNA is TGCAGTTCCGGGACAGGGCTCATCAATGAGCAGTTCTTC. This translates into CSSGTGLINEQFF. The chain has TRBV20-1 and TRBJ2-1; 9 bases line up with TRBD1. CDR1 and CDR2 (germline): DFQATT, SNEGSKA (reference sequence). V shed 8 bases and J 6 bases; nucleotides not matched to a gene: 8. The CDR3 consists of 13 residues.

This clonotype was counted a few times. The chain carries TRBV12-3 or TRBV12-4 and TRBJ1-3; TRBD1 aligns across 8 bases. The CDR3 extends over 14 amino acids. J lost 4 bases, V lost 7 bases, and 6 bases had no gene match. The CDR3 here is CASTGGRTGNTIYF. CDR3 nucleotides: TGTGCCAGCACAGGGGGCCGCACGGGAAACACCATATATTTT.

This clonotype was seen ten or more times. The chain recombines TRBV4-3 with TRBJ2-1, with TRBD2 identical over 12 bases. Per germline, CDR1 LGHNA and CDR2 YSLEER. V trimming: 4 bases; J trimming: 3 bases; junction bases outside the gene matches: 7. CDR3 length: 17 residues. CDR3 sequence: CASSLPILAGGYNEQFF. CDR3 DNA: TGCGCCAGCAGCCTCCCCATACTAGCGGGAGGCTACAATGAGCAGTTCTTC.

The gene calls are TRBV27 and TRBJ2-7; TRBD2 is a possible D gene (7 bases). Germline V CDR1 and CDR2: MNHEY, SMNVEV (reference sequence). Trimming stripped 8 bases from V and 3 bases from J, with 32 bases between. This CDR3 comprises 19 residues. CDR3 loop: CASRLSGGLPGEGVYEQYF. The CDR3 bases are TGTGCCAGCCGTCTCTCGGGGGGCCTCCCGGGGGAGGGGGTCTACGAGCAGTACTTC.

The V and J genes are TRBV11-2 and TRBJ2-7; D is uncertain. The germline V gene has CDR1 SGHAT and CDR2 FQNNGV. V was trimmed by 1 base and J by 5 bases, leaving 9 bases between them. This CDR3 region has 13 residues. CDR3 loop: CASSLVGSDEQYF. Here the CDR3 DNA reads TGTGCCAGCAGCTTAGTCGGCAGTGACGAGCAGTACTTC.

This chain joins TRBV7-9 and TRBJ2-6, with D unclear. V gave up 8 bases and J gave up 2 bases, with 7 bases separating them. The CDR3 runs to 13 residues. Per the germline V gene, CDR1 is SEHNR and CDR2 is FQNEAQ (reference sequence). The CDR3 DNA reads as TGTGCCAGCTCTGCGGCTGGGGCCAACGTCCTGACTTTC. As protein: CASSAAGANVLTF.

This clonotype was counted a few times. The genes are TRBV3-1 and TRBJ2-4; D is possibly TRBD1 (6 bases). This CDR3 has 15 residues. Trimming shortened V by 7 bases and J by 3 bases, and 16 bases separated the two germline ends. Germline values: CDR1 LGHDT, CDR2 YNNKEL (reference sequence). CDR3 in DNA: TGTGCCAGCACCACGAACACAGGGAACAAAAACATTCAGTACTTC. Protein: CASTTNTGNKNIQYF. Using reference TRBV3-1 and TRBJ2-4 for the parts outside the CDR3, the full variable domain is DTAVSQTPKYLVTQMGNDKSIKCEQNLGHDTMYWYKQDSKKFLKIMFSYNNKELIINETVPNRFSPKSPDKAHLNLHINSLELGDSAVYFCASTTNTGNKNIQYFGAGTRLSVL.

The V and J genes are TRBV13 and TRBJ1-1; TRBD1 agrees at 9 bases. CDR1 is PRHDT and CDR2 is FYEKMQ in the germline V gene (reference sequence). V trimming: 11 bases; J trimming: 5 bases; junction bases outside the gene matches: 6. CDR3 length equals 12 residues. This CDR3 is CAVQGAGTEAFF. The DNA of the CDR3 is TGTGCCGTACAGGGGGCTGGAACTGAAGCTTTCTTT.

This chain joins TRBV27 and TRBJ2-1, with D hard to call. CDR3 length equals 13 residues. Per germline, CDR1 MNHEY and CDR2 SMNVEV (reference sequence). V gave up 1 base and J gave up 7 bases, with 8 bases separating them. CDR3 nucleotides: TGTGCCAGCAGTTTATTAGGGTGGAATGAGCAGTTCTTC. It is translated as CASSLLGWNEQFF.

In its sample, this clonotype was seen many times. The chain employs TRBV12-3 or TRBV12-4 and TRBJ1-1, with D unresolved. The ends were cut back, 4 bases at V and 0 bases at J, with 6 bases in the middle. The CDR3 runs to 13 residues. The CDR3 coding sequence is TGTGCCAGCAGTTACGACGTGAACACTGAAGCTTTCTTT. Translating it yields CASSYDVNTEAFF.

This clonotype was seen a handful of times. J is TRBJ2-3 and V is TRBV5-5, with TRBD2 as a possible D gene (5 bases). The CDR3 extends over 16 amino acids. Trimming removed 4 bases at V and 6 bases at J, with 21 bases between. CDR1 is SGHKS, CDR2 YYEKEE, per germline (reference sequence). Here the CDR3 DNA reads TGTGCCAGCAGCGCAGTTCCAGCGGAGGTCATGGATACGCAGTATTTT. Translating it yields CASSAVPAEVMDTQYF.

This clonotype was seen only a few times. The chain carries TRBV12-3 or TRBV12-4 and TRBJ2-7; no clear D gene. The CDR3 covers 14 residues. V was pared by 8 bases and J by 5 bases, with 19 bases between. In nucleotides, the CDR3 is TGTGCCAGCGGATCTGGGCTAGTAGCCCACGAGCAGTACTTC. This sequence encodes CASGSGLVAHEQYF.

The rearrangement links TRBV18 to TRBJ2-3; D remains ambiguous. Germline loops: CDR1 KGHSH, CDR2 LQKENI. V was clipped by 2 bases and J by 6 bases, with 9 bases between them. The CDR3 is made up of 13 amino acids. CDR3 sequence: CASSPGPRDTQYF. In nucleotides, the CDR3 is TGTGCCAGCTCACCAGGGCCCCGGGATACGCAGTATTTT.

The V and J genes are TRBV6-5 and TRBJ2-5; TRBD1 matches 8 bases. The germline V gene encodes CDR1 MNHEY and CDR2 SVGAGI. After removal of 4 bases from V and 5 bases from J, the junction contained 9 bases not matched to a gene. CDR3 length: 15 amino acids. The chain's CDR3 is CASSLWTGSGETQYF. CDR3 coding DNA: TGTGCCAGCAGTTTATGGACAGGGTCCGGGGAGACCCAGTACTTC.

CDR3 residues: CAISDSRDGSYEQYF. The CDR3 DNA sequence: TGTGCCATCAGTGATTCCCGGGACGGATCCTACGAGCAGTACTTC. V and J are TRBV10-3 and TRBJ2-7; D tentatively fits TRBD1 or TRBD2 (5 bases each). Germline CDR1 ENHRY, CDR2 SYGVKD. Trimming took off 3 bases at V and 1 base at J, with 13 bases between the two ends. This CDR3 region has 15 residues.